The rows below give T cell receptor beta chains drawn from one sample of a study of tumor-infiltrating lymphocytes in primary liver carcinoma. MiXCR was run by TCRdb on the multiplex PCR reads, yielding one entry per CDR3 protein. The top ten clones hold approximately 15% of a sample with about 32,000 distinct CDR3 sequences, over 65% of them seen once. Sequencing was carried out using liver tumor tissue from sampling region 4. These receptors all stem from a man aged 35-49 years with primary liver carcinoma and hepatitis B virus infection. The CDR3 runs from the conserved cysteine through the conserved F or W. The order of the fields is D gene, J gene, clone size, V gene, CDR3 protein, CDR3 DNA. A D gene is named only where the DNA matches it firmly. Size is omitted from some rows. Given values are once, few, many or a class for expanded clones.

TRBD2 | TRBJ2-3 | NA | TRBV28 | CVSGTLTPGLATDTQYF | TGTGTCAGCGGCACTCTCACACCGGGACTAGCGACAGATACGCAGTATTTT
NA | TRBJ2-1 | NA | TRBV4-2 | CASSQASGLQNEQFF | TGTGCCAGCAGCCAAGCTAGTGGACTTCAAAATGAACAGTTCTTC
NA | TRBJ1-3 | medium-sized | TRBV29-1 | CSVKFSGNTIYF | TGCAGCGTAAAGTTTAGTGGAAACACCATATATTTT
NA | TRBJ2-3 | once | TRBV4-3 | CASSQEARGRDTHYF | TGCGCCAGCAGTCAAGAAGCTCGGGGAAGGGATACGCACTATTTT
NA | TRBJ2-3 | NA | TRBV28 | CVSSFQAKGAGTDTQYF | TGTGTCAGCAGTTTCCAGGCAAAGGGTGCGGGCACAGATACGCAGTATTTT
NA | TRBJ1-1 | NA | TRBV11-3 | CASSLYHTQALF | TGTGCCAGCAGCTTATATCACACTCAAGCTTTGTTT
NA | TRBJ2-7 | NA | TRBV11-1 | CASRGKRSYKHYF | TGTGCCAGCAGGGGGAAGCGATCCTACAAGCACTACTTT
NA | TRBJ2-3 | NA | TRBV11-2 | CASSEAPQRLVVTDMQYF | TGTGCCAGCAGCGAGGCCCCACAGAGACTAGTGGTCACAGATATGCAATATTTT
NA | TRBJ2-1 | once | TRBV4-3 | CASSQGGAIGSEQFF | TGCGCCAGCAGCCAGGGAGGCGCGATAGGGTCGGAGCAGTTCTTC
TRBD2 | TRBJ2-7 | many | TRBV7-2 | CASSGGTSGKVYF | TGTGCCAGCAGCGGTGGGACTAGCGGGAAGGTGTACTTC
NA | TRBJ2-6 | NA | TRBV4-2 | CTSSQEAGSGANVLTF | TGTACCAGTAGCCAAGAAGCAGGCTCTGGGGCCAACGTCCTGACTTTC
NA | TRBJ1-4 | once | TRBV11-2 | CANSFRSANEKLFF | TGTGCCAACAGCTTTAGGTCGGCGAATGAAAAACTGTTTTTT
NA | TRBJ2-7 | NA | TRBV28 | CVSSEGLVSYGQYF | TGTGTCAGCAGTGAGGGCCTTGTCTCCTACGGGCAGTACTTC
NA | TRBJ2-3 | NA | TRBV6-1 | CASKPSTSTQYF | TGTGCCAGCAAGCCCAGCACAAGTACGCAGTACTTT
NA | TRBJ2-7 | NA | TRBV11-1 | CASSGKRSYEQYF | TGCGCCAGTAGTGGGAAGCGATCCTACGAGCAGTACTTC
TRBD1 | TRBJ2-7 | medium-sized | TRBV29-1 | CSVEQGASHEQYF | TGCAGCGTCGAACAGGGGGCGAGTCACGAGCAGTACTTC
NA | TRBJ2-7 | few | TRBV7-2 | CASSFHVVGYEQYF | TGTGCCAGCAGCTTTCATGTAGTAGGCTACGAGCAGTACTTC
NA | TRBJ1-5 | NA | TRBV20-1 | CSARGSGNQSRHF | TGCAGTGCTAGAGGTTCGGGTAATCAGTCCCGGCATTTT
NA | TRBJ1-1 | NA | TRBV29-1 | CSVSAGWDMNTEAFF | TGCAGTGTCTCCGCAGGGTGGGACATGAACACTGAAGCTTTCTTT
NA | TRBJ2-1 | medium-sized | TRBV6-6 | CASSYSTGSYNEQFF | TGTGCCAGCAGTTACTCGACTGGTTCCTACAATGAGCAGTTCTTC
NA | TRBJ2-5 | NA | TRBV28 | CAGRGPTGGRSETQYF | TGTGCCGGCAGGGGACCGACCGGTGGACGATCAGAGACCCAGTACTTC
TRBD2 | TRBJ2-7 | NA | TRBV6-2/TRBV6-3 | CAINTPTSGGYEQYF | TGTGCCATCAACACTCCGACTAGCGGAGGATACGAGCAGTACTTC
TRBD2 | TRBJ2-3 | NA | TRBV6-1 | CASMKLAGVNTDTQYF | TGTGCCAGTATGAAACTAGCGGGAGTAAACACAGATACGCAGTATTTT
NA | TRBJ2-7 | NA | TRBV11-1 | CASSPSRDSSYGQYF | TGTGCGAGCAGCCCATCCCGGGACTCCTCCTACGGGCAGTACTTC
NA | TRBJ2-3 | many | TRBV28 | CASSRLPQSTDTQYF | TGTGCCAGCAGTCGCCTCCCGCAAAGCACAGATACGCAGTATTTT
TRBD1 | TRBJ2-5 | once | TRBV11-2 | CAGSLIGGMGETQYF | TGTGCCGGCAGCTTAATAGGGGGCATGGGAGAGACCCAGTATTTC
TRBD2 | TRBJ2-1 | few | TRBV6-6 | CASSYQGGGLGNEQFF | TGTGCCAGCAGTTACCAGGGCGGGGGGCTCGGCAATGAGCAATTCTTC
TRBD1 | TRBJ1-2 | few | TRBV12-3/TRBV12-4 | CASIPGQEFYDYTF | TGTGCAAGCATCCCGGGACAGGAATTCTATGACTACACCTTC
NA | TRBJ1-2 | NA | TRBV29-1 | CNVAPRLQGAFGYTF | TGCAACGTGGCCCCCCGCCTACAAGGGGCTTTTGGCTACACCTTT
NA | TRBJ2-6 | medium-sized | TRBV6-6 | CASLRTASGANVLTF | TGTGCCAGCCTTAGAACAGCCTCTGGGGCCAACGTCCTGACTTTC
NA | TRBJ2-7 | NA | TRBV5-6 | CASSPRPEGEQYF | TGTGCCAGCAGCCCACGACCAGAGGGCGAGCAGTACTTC
TRBD2 | TRBJ2-5 | NA | TRBV4-2 | CASSQGLEGSETQYF | TGTGCCAGTAGCCAAGGACTAGAGGGATCGGAGACCCAGTACTTC
NA | TRBJ2-2 | many | TRBV7-2 | CASSGTSSYIGELFF | TGTGCCAGCAGCGGGACGAGTTCGTACATCGGGGAGCTGTTTTTT
TRBD1 | TRBJ1-6 | NA | TRBV6-5 | CASRRQGPTARNSPLHF | TGTGCCAGCAGGCGACAGGGCCCAACCGCACGCAATTCACCCCTACACTTT
NA | TRBJ2-6 | NA | TRBV28 | CASSSQAYGANVLTF | TGTGCCAGCAGTTCACAGGCCTATGGGGCCAACGTCCTGACTTTC
NA | TRBJ1-1 | once | TRBV29-1 | CSVVAGWAMNTEAFF | TGCAGCGTTGTGGCAGGGTGGGCAATGAACACTGAAGCTTTCTTT
NA | TRBJ1-1 | NA | TRBV25-1 | CASSAQERDSEAFF | TGTGCCAGCAGTGCTCAGGAAAGGGACTCTGAAGCTTTCTTT
NA | TRBJ2-3 | NA | TRBV5-1 | CASSLITADTQYF | TGCGCCAGCAGTTTGATTACAGCCGATACGCAGTATTTT
NA | TRBJ2-1 | NA | TRBV7-9 | CASSFGGSDNERLF | TGTGCCAGCAGCTTCGGGGGTAGCGACAATGAGCGGCTCTTC
NA | TRBJ2-2 | NA | TRBV5-1 | CASSFGGASLNTGELFF | TGCGCCAGCAGCTTTGGAGGGGCCTCTCTTAACACCGGGGAGCTGTTTTTT
NA | TRBJ1-1 | NA | TRBV12-3/TRBV12-4 | CASSSADCNIEAFF | TGTGCCAGCAGTTCGGCAGACTGTAACATTGAAGCTTTCTTT
NA | TRBJ2-3 | NA | TRBV11-3 | CVSSPGGHQGGTQYF | TGTGTCAGCAGCCCGGGTGGACACCAGGGCGGAACGCAGTATTTT
NA | TRBJ2-3 | NA | TRBV5-6 | CASSLGLPGRADTQYF | TGTGCCAGTAGCTTGGGACTTCCAGGGCGAGCAGATACGCAGTATTTT
NA | TRBJ1-2 | NA | TRBV11-1 | CASSRDMGAKYGYTF | TGTGCCAGCAGCCGCGACATGGGGGCGAAGTATGGCTATACCTTC
NA | TRBJ2-5 | NA | TRBV7-8 | CANSLYPLGESQYF | TGTGCAAACAGCTTATACCCCTTAGGCGAGTCCCAGTACTTC
NA | TRBJ1-1 | NA | TRBV10-3 | CAIHGGGVNTEAFF | TGTGCCATCCATGGGGGAGGGGTGAACACTGAAGCTTTCTTT
NA | TRBJ1-5 | NA | TRBV12-3/TRBV12-4 | CASCPNRDNRPQHF | TGTGCCAGCTGCCCGAACAGGGACAATCGACCCCAGCATTTT
TRBD1 | TRBJ1-5 | NA | TRBV28 | CASSLTGGTQPHHF | TGTGCCAGTAGTTTGACAGGGGGAACGCAGCCTCACCATTTT
NA | TRBJ1-4 | NA | TRBV6-5 | CASRVIATNEKLFF | TGTGCCAGCAGAGTAATTGCAACTAATGAGAAACTGTTTTTT
TRBD2 | TRBJ2-3 | NA | TRBV6-2/TRBV6-3 | CAIRSVLANTQYF | TGTGCCATCCGTTCGGTACTAGCGAATACGCAGTATTTT
TRBD2 | TRBJ2-1 | NA | TRBV6-2/TRBV6-3 | CANSYPSGASSYDEQFF | TGTGCCAACAGTTACCCTAGCGGGGCGAGCTCCTACGACGAGCAGTTCTTC